The 17 T cell receptor beta chains below come from one sample, sequenced in a study of T cell repertoires in cytomegalovirus infection. TCRdb fed the reads into MiXCR, producing one record per CDR3 protein. The sample carries about 160,000 distinct CDR3 sequences, roughly 17% recorded once. Source material: CD8+ T cells from PBMCs. Source of these receptors: a human donor in good health (CMV status not recorded). Some clones in this sample may be carry-over from other donors' samples.

This clonotype has just a few counts. The gene calls are TRBV12-5 and TRBJ2-1, with D perhaps matching TRBD1 (6 bases). The CDR3 runs 13 residues. CDR1 is LGHNT, CDR2 FRNRAP, per germline. V shed 6 bases and J shed 9 bases, with 15 bases lying between them. The CDR3 loop is CASGPGAVLEQFF. As DNA, the CDR3 is TGTGCTAGTGGCCCAGGGGCGGTCCTTGAGCAGTTCTTC. The variable domain in full, with the rest retrieved from reference TRBV12-5 and TRBJ2-1, is DARVTQTPRHKVTEMGQEVTMRCQPILGHNTVFWYRQTMMQGLELLAYFRNRAPLDDSGMPKDRFSAEMPDATLATLKIQPSEPRDSAVYFCASGPGAVLEQFFGPGTRLTVL.

The V gene is TRBV3-1, the J gene TRBJ2-7; 9 nucleotides agree with TRBD1. CDR3 length equals 15 residues. The V segment lost 4 bases and the J segment 2 bases; nucleotides outside the gene matches: 6. Germline-derived CDR1 and CDR2 are LGHDT and YNNKEL (reference sequence). The CDR3 region has the DNA TGTGCCAGCAGCCTAGGGACAGGGAGACCCTACGAGCAGTACTTC. This gives the protein CASSLGTGRPYEQYF.

This clonotype was counted a single time. This rearrangement joins TRBV28 to TRBJ1-1; D unclear. The CDR3 runs 13 residues. V lost 5 bases and J 5 bases, leaving 12 bases between the germline ends. The germline CDR1 and CDR2 sequences are MDHEN and SYDVKM. The CDR3 loop is CASSQTWVTEAFF. CDR3 DNA sequence: TGTGCCAGCAGTCAAACCTGGGTTACTGAAGCTTTCTTT.

The chain links TRBV6-2 or TRBV6-3 to TRBJ1-5, with a tentative D call TRBD1 (5 bases). From germline, CDR1 is MNHEY and CDR2 SVGEGT. The CDR3 sequence is 12 residues long. V was shortened by 3 bases and J by 9 bases, with 9 bases between the two germline ends. Written as DNA, the CDR3 is TGTGCCAGCAGTTATGGGGGGGGGCCCCAGCATTTT. Residues: CASSYGGGPQHF.

The chain couples TRBV10-3 to TRBJ2-1, with 7 bases that match TRBD1. From germline, CDR1 is ENHRY and CDR2 SYGVKD. V was pared by 6 bases and J by 8 bases, with 7 bases of the junction left unmatched. CDR3 length equals 13 residues. The CDR3 here is CAISQTGKDEQFF. The DNA of the CDR3 is TGTGCCATCAGCCAGACAGGGAAGGATGAGCAGTTCTTC.

This clonotype has a handful of counts. The V call is TRBV7-8, the J call TRBJ2-2; D is possibly TRBD2 (7 bases). From germline, CDR1 is SGHVS and CDR2 FQNEAQ. The CDR3 is 16 amino acids. The V end was cut by 2 bases, the J end by 7 bases, with 17 bases between. The CDR3 nucleotides read TGTGCCAGCAGCTTACAAGGCAGGGGAGGGTTCGGGGAGCTGTTTTTT. Encoded protein: CASSLQGRGGFGELFF.

The chain employs TRBV28 and TRBJ1-2, with D perhaps TRBD1 (6 bases). CDR1 and CDR2 from the germline V gene are MDHEN and SYDVKM. The CDR3 runs to 16 residues. Between the trimmed V and J ends, which lost 3 bases and 4 bases, there was a span of 18 bases. The CDR3, as DNA: TGTGCCAGCAGTTTCGGTTGGGAACAGGGTGCCTATGGCTACACCTTC. It encodes CASSFGWEQGAYGYTF.

This clonotype was detected only a few times. The chain carries TRBV11-2 and TRBJ1-1; the D is unclear. The V end lost 5 bases, the J end lost 1 base, and 11 bases lay between the germline ends. The CDR3 totals 14 residues. Germline V CDR1 and CDR2: SGHAT, FQNNGV. This chain's CDR3 is CASSPAGANTEAFF. CDR3 sequence (DNA): TGTGCCAGCAGCCCCGCGGGAGCGAACACTGAAGCTTTCTTT.

This clonotype appeared a few times. This chain links TRBV6-1 with TRBJ1-1; D may be TRBD1 (5 bases). V lost 6 bases, J lost 0 bases, and 14 bases lay in between. Looked up from germline, CDR1 is MNHNS and CDR2 is SASEGT. There are 15 residues in the CDR3. CDR3 nucleotides: TGTGCCAGCAGCCGCCCGACAGAAATGAACACTGAAGCTTTCTTT. It yields the protein CASSRPTEMNTEAFF.

This clonotype was seen once. The V call is TRBV2, the J call TRBJ1-2; TRBD1 agrees at 7 bases. CDR1 and CDR2 (germline): SNHLY, FYNNEI. The CDR3 is 12 residues long. V lost 6 bases to trimming and J lost 8 bases; unmatched junction nucleotides: 6. CDR3 DNA: TGTGCCAGCAGAGACAGGGCGTTCGGCTACACCTTC. Its translation is CASRDRAFGYTF.

In its sample, this clonotype was seen a few times. J is TRBJ2-7 and V is TRBV12-3 or TRBV12-4; D is tentatively TRBD1 or TRBD2 (6 bases each). Between the trimmed V and J ends, which lost 7 bases and 5 bases, there was a span of 12 bases. This CDR3 has 12 amino acids. The DNA of the CDR3 is TGTGCCAGCACCTTCGGGGGCGACGAGCAGTACTTC. The encoded protein is CASTFGGDEQYF.

This sequence joins TRBV19 and TRBJ2-7; perhaps TRBD1 as D (6 bases). Trimming removed 10 bases from V and 1 base from J, with 11 bases in between. Looked up from germline, CDR1 is LNHDA and CDR2 is SQIVND (reference sequence). The CDR3 runs to 12 residues. The CDR3 loop is CATTDRSYEQYF. CDR3 coding DNA: TGTGCCACCACGGACAGATCCTACGAGCAGTACTTC.

The chain recombines TRBV28 with TRBJ2-1; 10 nucleotides line up with TRBD2. The CDR3 runs to 16 residues. J gave up 4 bases and V 5 bases, and 8 bases lay outside the gene matches. The germline V gene has CDR1 MDHEN and CDR2 SYDVKM. CDR3 protein: CASSPWTSGPYNEQFF. Here the CDR3 DNA reads TGTGCCAGCAGTCCTTGGACTAGCGGACCTTACAATGAGCAGTTCTTC.

In this sample, this clonotype turned up a few times. This rearrangement joins TRBV7-6 to TRBJ2-1, with 7 bases matching TRBD2. Germline CDR1 reads SGHVS; CDR2 reads FNYEAQ. The J segment lost 7 bases and the V segment lost 0 bases, leaving 6 bases of the junction unmatched. This CDR3 contains 15 residues. CDR3 sequence reads: CASSLAGGPKNEQFF. The CDR3 nucleotides are TGTGCCAGCAGCTTAGCGGGAGGGCCTAAGAATGAGCAGTTCTTC.

This clonotype has a handful of counts. The CDR3 spells CASSLEVGTNNEQFF. CDR3 nucleotide sequence: TGTGCCAGCAGCTTAGAGGTGGGGACTAACAATGAGCAGTTCTTC. This chain joins TRBV7-2 and TRBJ2-1; 7 bases match TRBD2. This CDR3 is built from 15 residues. CDR1 is SGHTA, CDR2 FQGNSA, per germline. The ends lost 1 base at V and 5 bases at J; junction bases unmatched: 5.

This clonotype occurred many times. The chain employs TRBV18 and TRBJ2-7, with a tentative D call TRBD2 (6 bases). V gave up 8 bases and J gave up 6 bases, with 11 bases separating them. CDR3 size: 11 residues. The germline V gene has CDR1 KGHSH and CDR2 LQKENI. DNA of the CDR3: TGTGCCAGCAGCCCGGGGGTCGAGCAGTACTTC. This codes for CASSPGVEQYF. The full variable domain, in which reference TRBV18 and TRBJ2-7 provide the parts outside the CDR3, is NAGVMQNPRHLVRRRGQEARLRCSPMKGHSHVYWYRQLPEEGLKFMVYLQKENIIDESGMPKERFSAEFPKEGPSILRIQQVVRGDSAAYFCASSPGVEQYFGPGTRLTVT.

This clonotype has only a few counts. The gene calls are TRBV27 and TRBJ2-5; D gene unclear. With 6 bases removed from V and 0 bases from J, the gap between germline ends came to 11 bases. The CDR3 extends over 14 amino acids. Germline V CDR1 and CDR2: MNHEY, SMNVEV (reference sequence). CDR3 DNA: TGTGCCAGCAGCCGCTTGGGGTACCAAGAGACCCAGTACTTC. Its translation is CASSRLGYQETQYF.